This TCR beta chain was identified during a study of shared clonotypes between healthy human individuals. Clones were sequenced by immunoSEQ multiplex PCR, and TCRdb holds only the in-frame ones, with some missing. Of roughly 2 million clones in the sample, about 94% were seen once. The naive CD8 population came from CD45RO-negative cells selected for CCR7, without terminally differentiated effector memory CD45RA+ cells. The CDR3 length is 16 residues. With V trimmed by 0 bases and J by 4 bases, 9 bases remained unmatched. The germline gives CDR1 SGHDT, CDR2 YYEEEE. The sample was naive CD8+ T cells sorted from blood. The clonotype originates from a man between 18 and 35 years old in good health. The chain is built from TRBV5-6 and TRBJ2-5; TRBD2 matches at 7 bases. This CDR3 is CASSLALGGPAETQYF. The CDR3 bases are TGTGCCAGCAGCTTGGCGCTGGGAGGGCCGGCAGAGACCCAGTACTTC.